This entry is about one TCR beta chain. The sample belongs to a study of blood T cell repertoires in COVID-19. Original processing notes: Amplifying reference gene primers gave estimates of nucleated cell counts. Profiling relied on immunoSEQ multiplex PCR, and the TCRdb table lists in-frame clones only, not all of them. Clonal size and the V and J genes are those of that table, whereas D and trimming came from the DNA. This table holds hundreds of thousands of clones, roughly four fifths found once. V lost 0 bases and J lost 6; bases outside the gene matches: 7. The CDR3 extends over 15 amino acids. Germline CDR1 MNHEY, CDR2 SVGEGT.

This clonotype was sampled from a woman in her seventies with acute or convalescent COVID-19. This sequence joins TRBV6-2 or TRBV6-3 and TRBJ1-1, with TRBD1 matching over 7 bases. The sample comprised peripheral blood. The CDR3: CASSYSTGQTPEAFF. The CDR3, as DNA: TGTGCCAGCAGTTACTCGACGGGACAGACCCCTGAAGCTTTCTTT.